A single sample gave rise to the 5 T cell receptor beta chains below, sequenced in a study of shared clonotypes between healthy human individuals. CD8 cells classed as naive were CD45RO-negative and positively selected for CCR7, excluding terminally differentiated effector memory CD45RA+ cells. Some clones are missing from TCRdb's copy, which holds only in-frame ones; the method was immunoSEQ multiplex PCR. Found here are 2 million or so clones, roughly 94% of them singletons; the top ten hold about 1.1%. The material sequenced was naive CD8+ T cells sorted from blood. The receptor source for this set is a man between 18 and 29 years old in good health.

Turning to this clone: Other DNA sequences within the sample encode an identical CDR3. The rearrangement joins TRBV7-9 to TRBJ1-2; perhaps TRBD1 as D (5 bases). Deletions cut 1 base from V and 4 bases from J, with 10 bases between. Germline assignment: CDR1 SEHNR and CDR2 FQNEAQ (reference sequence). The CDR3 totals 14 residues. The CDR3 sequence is CASSLGAGIYGYTF. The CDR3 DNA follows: TGTGCCAGCAGCTTAGGGGCAGGGATCTATGGCTACACCTTC.

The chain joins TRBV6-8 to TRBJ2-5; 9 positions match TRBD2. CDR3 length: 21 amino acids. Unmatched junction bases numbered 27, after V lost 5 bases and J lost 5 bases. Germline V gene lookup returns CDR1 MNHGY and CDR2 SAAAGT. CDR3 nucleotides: TGTGCCAGCAGTCGGACTCCCGGGGCCAGGGTAGCGGGAGAAGGTATGGAGACCCAGTACTTC. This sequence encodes CASSRTPGARVAGEGMETQYF.

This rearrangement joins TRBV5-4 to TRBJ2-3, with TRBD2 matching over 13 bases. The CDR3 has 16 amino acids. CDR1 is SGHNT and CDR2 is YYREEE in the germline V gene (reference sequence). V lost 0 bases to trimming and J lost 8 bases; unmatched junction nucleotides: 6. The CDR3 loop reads CASSLGLAGGGGTQYF. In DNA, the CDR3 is TGTGCCAGCAGCTTGGGACTAGCGGGAGGCGGGGGTACGCAGTATTTT. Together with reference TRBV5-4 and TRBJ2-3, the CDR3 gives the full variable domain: ETGVTQSPTHLIKTRGQQVTLRCSSQSGHNTVSWYQQALGQGPQFIFQYYREEENGRGNFPPRFSGLQFPNYSSELNVNALELDDSALYLCASSLGLAGGGGTQYFGPGTRLTVL.

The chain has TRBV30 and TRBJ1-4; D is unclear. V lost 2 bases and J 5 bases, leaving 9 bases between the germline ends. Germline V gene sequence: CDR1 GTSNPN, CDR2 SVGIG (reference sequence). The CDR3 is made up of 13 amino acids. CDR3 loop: CAWSFGRNEKLFF. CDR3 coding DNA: TGTGCCTGGAGTTTTGGGCGCAATGAAAAACTGTTTTTT. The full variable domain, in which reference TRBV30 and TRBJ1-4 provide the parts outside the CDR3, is SQTIHQWPATLVQPVGSPLSLECTVEGTSNPNLYWYRQAAGRGLQLLFYSVGIGQISSEVPQNLSASRPQDRQFILSSKKLLLSDSGFYLCAWSFGRNEKLFFGSGTQLSVL.

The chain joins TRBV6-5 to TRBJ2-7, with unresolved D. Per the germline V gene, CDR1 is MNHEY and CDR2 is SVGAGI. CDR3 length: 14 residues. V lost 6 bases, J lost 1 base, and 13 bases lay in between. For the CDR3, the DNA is TGTGCCAGCAGCCTCGTTGCGGTATCCTACGAGCAGTACTTC. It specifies CASSLVAVSYEQYF.